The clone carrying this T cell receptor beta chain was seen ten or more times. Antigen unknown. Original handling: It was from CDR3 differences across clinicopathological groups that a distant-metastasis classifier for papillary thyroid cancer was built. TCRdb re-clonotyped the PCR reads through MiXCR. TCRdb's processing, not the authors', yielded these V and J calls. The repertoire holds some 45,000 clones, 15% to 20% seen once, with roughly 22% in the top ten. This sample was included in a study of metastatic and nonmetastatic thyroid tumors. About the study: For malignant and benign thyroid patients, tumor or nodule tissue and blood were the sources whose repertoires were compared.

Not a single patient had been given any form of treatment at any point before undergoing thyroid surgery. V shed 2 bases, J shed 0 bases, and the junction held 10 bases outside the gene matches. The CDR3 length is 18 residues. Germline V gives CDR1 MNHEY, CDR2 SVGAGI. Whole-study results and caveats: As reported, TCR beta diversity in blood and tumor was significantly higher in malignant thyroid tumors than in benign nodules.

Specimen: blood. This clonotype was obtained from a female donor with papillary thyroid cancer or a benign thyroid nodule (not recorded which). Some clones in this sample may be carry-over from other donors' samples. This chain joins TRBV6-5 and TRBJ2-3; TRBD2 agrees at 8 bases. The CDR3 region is CASSYTNAGGGSTDTQYF. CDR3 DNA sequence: TGTGCCAGCAGTTACACAAATGCCGGGGGGGGTAGCACAGATACGCAGTATTTT.